The sequence of this T cell receptor beta chain was determined in a study of tissue T cells after allogeneic stem cell transplantation. Broader study findings: Which tissue TCRs were alloreactive or antigen-specific was not determined. Some clones might be persisting host cells.

The table came from immunoSEQ multiplex PCR; TCRdb's copy has only in-frame clones and leaves some out. The table has approximately 1,100 clones, roughly 47% seen once. As regards this clone: Its antigen is undetermined. Gene and germline names: mouse. The read terminates 1 residue before the CDR3 end, so the remaining end is supplied by the germline J gene.

The time point denotes: mouse harvest day 14 after allogeneic transplant. Tail vein injection delivered 10^7 T-cell-depleted bone marrow cells and 10^6 splenic CD5+ T cells. Germline V lookup: CDR1 GKSSPN, CDR2 SITVG. This CDR3 contains 13 residues. V lost 3 bases to trimming and J lost 6 bases; unmatched junction nucleotides: 4. This chain connects TRBV31 to TRBJ2-1; 8 bases align to TRBD1. Material for sequencing was spleen. The origin of this receptor is a female BALB/c mouse given C57BL/6 T cells with graft-versus-host disease after an allogeneic hematopoietic cell transplant. The covered CDR3 bases are TGTGCCTGGAGACTCAGGGGGCGTGCTGAGCAGTTC. Translating it yields CAWRLRGRAEQF. The full CDR3 protein is CAWRLRGRAEQFF.